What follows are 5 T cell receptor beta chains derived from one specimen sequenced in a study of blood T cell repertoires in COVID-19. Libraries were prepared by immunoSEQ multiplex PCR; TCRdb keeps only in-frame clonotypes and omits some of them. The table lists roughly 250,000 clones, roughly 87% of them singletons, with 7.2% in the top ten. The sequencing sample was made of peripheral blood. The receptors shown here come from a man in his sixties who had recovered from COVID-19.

The CDR3: CASTGFHTGELFF. Written as DNA, the CDR3 is TGTGCCAGCACAGGTTTCCACACCGGGGAGCTGTTTTTT. The J gene is TRBJ2-2, the V gene TRBV9, with unresolved D. Trimming took 6 bases from V and 3 from J, leaving 9 bases between them. The CDR3 totals 13 residues. Germline loops: CDR1 SGDLS, CDR2 YYNGEE. The whole variable domain, filled in from reference TRBV9 and TRBJ2-2, reads DSGVTQTPKHLITATGQRVTLRCSPRSGDLSVYWYQQSLDQGLQFLIQYYNGEERAKGNILERFSAQQFPDLHSELNLSSLELGDSALYFCASTGFHTGELFFGEGSRLTVL.

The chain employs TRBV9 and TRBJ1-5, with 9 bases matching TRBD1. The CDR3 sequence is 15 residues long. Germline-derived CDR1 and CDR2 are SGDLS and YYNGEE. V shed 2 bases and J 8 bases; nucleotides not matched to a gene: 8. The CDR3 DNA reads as TGTGCCAGCAGCGTTCGGACAGGGGCGATGGAGCCCCAGCATTTT. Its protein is CASSVRTGAMEPQHF. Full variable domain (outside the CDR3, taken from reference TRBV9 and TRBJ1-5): DSGVTQTPKHLITATGQRVTLRCSPRSGDLSVYWYQQSLDQGLQFLIQYYNGEERAKGNILERFSAQQFPDLHSELNLSSLELGDSALYFCASSVRTGAMEPQHFGDGTRLSIL.

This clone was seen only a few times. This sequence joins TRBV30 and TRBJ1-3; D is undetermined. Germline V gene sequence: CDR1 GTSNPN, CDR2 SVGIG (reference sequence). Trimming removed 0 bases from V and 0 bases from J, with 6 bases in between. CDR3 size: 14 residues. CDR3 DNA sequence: TGTGCCTGGAGTGTAGGAGTCTCTGGAAACACCATATATTTT. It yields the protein CAWSVGVSGNTIYF.

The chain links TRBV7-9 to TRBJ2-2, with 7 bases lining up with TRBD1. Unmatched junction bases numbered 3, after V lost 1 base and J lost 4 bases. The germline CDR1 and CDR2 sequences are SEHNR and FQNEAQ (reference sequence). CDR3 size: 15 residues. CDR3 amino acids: CASSLGAGGTGELFF. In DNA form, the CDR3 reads TGTGCCAGCAGCTTAGGGGCAGGGGGCACCGGGGAGCTGTTTTTT.

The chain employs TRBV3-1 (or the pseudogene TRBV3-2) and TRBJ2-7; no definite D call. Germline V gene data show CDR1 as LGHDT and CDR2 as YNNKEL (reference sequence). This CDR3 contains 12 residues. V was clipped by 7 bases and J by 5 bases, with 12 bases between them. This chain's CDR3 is CASKNYLNEQYF. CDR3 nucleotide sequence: TGTGCCAGCAAGAACTATTTGAACGAGCAGTACTTC.